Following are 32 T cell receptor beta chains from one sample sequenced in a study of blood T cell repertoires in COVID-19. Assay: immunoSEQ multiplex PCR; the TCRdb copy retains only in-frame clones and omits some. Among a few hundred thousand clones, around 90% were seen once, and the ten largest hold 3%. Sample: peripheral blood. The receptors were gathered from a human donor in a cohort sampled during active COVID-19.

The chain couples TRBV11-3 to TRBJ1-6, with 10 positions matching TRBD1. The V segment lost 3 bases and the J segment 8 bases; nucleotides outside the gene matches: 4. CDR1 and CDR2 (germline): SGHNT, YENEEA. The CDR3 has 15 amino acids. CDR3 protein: CASSFSGTGDSPLHF. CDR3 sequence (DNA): TGTGCCAGCAGCTTTTCCGGGACAGGGGATTCACCCCTCCACTTT.

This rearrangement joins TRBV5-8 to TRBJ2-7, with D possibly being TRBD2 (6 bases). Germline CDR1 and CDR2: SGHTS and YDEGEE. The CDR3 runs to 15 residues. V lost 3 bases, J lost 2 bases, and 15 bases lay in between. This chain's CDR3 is CASSSPGTATYEQYF. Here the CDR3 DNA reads TGTGCCAGCAGCTCCCCCGGGACTGCAACCTACGAGCAGTACTTC. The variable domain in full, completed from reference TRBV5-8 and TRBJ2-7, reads EAGVTQSPTHLIKTRGQQATLRCSPISGHTSVYWYQQALGLGLQFLLWYDEGEERNRGNFPPRFSGRQFPNYSSELNVNALELEDSALYLCASSSPGTATYEQYFGPGTRLTVT.

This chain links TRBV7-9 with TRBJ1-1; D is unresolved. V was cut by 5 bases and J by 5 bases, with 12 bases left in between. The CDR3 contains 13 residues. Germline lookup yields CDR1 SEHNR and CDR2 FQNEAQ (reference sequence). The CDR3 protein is CASSRQVETEAFF. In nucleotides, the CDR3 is TGTGCCAGCAGCCGACAAGTCGAGACTGAAGCTTTCTTT.

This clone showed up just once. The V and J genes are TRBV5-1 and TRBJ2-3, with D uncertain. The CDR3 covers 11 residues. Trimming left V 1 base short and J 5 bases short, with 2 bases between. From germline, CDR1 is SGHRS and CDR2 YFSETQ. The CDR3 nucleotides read TGCGCCAGCAGCTTGCAAGATACGCAGTATTTT. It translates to CASSLQDTQYF.

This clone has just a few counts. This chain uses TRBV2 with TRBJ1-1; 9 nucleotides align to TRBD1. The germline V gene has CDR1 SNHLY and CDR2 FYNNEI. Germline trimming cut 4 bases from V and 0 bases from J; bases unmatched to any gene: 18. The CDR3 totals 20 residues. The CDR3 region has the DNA TGTGCCAGCAGTGGACCGGGACAGGGAGGGCGGGGGACTATGAACACTGAAGCTTTCTTT. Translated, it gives CASSGPGQGGRGTMNTEAFF.

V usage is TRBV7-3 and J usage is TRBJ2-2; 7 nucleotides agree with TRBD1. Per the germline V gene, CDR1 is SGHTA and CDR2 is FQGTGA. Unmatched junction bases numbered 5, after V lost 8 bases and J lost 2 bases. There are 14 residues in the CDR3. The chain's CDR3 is CASSRDRNTGELFF. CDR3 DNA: TGTGCCAGCTCCCGGGACAGAAACACCGGGGAGCTGTTTTTT.

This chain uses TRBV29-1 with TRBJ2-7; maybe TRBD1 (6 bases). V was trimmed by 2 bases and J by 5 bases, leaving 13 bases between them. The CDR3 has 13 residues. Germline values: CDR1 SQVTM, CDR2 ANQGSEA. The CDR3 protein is CSVETGPGNEQYF. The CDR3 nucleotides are TGCAGCGTTGAAACAGGGCCAGGCAACGAGCAGTACTTC.

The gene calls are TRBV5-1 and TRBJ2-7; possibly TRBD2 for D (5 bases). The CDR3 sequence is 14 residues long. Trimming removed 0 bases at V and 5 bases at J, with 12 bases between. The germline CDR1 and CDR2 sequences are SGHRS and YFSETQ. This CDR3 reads CASSLAGESHEQYF. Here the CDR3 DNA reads TGCGCCAGCAGCTTGGCCGGGGAGTCCCACGAGCAGTACTTC.

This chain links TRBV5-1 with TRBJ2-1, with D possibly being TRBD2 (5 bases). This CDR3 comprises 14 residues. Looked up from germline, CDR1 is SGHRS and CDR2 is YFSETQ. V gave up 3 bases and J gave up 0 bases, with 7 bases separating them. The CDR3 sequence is CASSSRGSYNEQFF. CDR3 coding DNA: TGCGCCAGCAGCTCCCGGGGCTCCTACAATGAGCAGTTCTTC. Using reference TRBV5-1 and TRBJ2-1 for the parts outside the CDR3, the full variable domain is KAGVTQTPRYLIKTRGQQVTLSCSPISGHRSVSWYQQTPGQGLQFLFEYFSETQRNKGNFPGRFSGRQFSNSRSEMNVSTLELGDSALYLCASSSRGSYNEQFFGPGTRLTVL.

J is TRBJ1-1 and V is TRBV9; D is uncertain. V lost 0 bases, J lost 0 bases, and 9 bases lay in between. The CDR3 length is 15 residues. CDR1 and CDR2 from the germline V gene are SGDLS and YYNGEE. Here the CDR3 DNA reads TGTGCCAGCAGCGTAGCAAGGCGGCTGAACACTGAAGCTTTCTTT. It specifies CASSVARRLNTEAFF. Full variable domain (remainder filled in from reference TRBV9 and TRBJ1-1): DSGVTQTPKHLITATGQRVTLRCSPRSGDLSVYWYQQSLDQGLQFLIQYYNGEERAKGNILERFSAQQFPDLHSELNLSSLELGDSALYFCASSVARRLNTEAFFGQGTRLTVV.

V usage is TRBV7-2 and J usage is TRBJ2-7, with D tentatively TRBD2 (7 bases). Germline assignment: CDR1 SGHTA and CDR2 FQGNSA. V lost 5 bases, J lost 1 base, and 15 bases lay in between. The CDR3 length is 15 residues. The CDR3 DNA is TGTGCCAGCAGCCCCTCGGGGGGCGCGTCCTACGAGCAGTACTTC. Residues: CASSPSGGASYEQYF.

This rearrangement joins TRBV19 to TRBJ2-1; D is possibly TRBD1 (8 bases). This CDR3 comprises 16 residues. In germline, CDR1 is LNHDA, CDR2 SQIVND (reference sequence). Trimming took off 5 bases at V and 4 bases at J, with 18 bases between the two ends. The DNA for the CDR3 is TGTGCCAGTAGTCCCCGCGACAGGGGAGGGTACAATGAGCAGTTCTTC. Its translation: CASSPRDRGGYNEQFF.

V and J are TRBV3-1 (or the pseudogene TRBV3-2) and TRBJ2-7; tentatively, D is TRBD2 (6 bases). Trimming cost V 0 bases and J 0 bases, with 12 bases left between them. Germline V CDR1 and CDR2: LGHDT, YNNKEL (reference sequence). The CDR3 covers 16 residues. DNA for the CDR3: TGTGCCAGCAGCCAAGATATTAATAGCGGCTCCTACGAGCAGTACTTC. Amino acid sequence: CASSQDINSGSYEQYF.

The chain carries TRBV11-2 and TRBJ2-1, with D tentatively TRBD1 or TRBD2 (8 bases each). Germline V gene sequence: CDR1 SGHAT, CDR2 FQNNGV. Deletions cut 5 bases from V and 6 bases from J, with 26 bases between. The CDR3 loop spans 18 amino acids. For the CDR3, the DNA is TGTGCCAGCAGCCTAGGACAGGGCAGCGGGAGAGTCGGCAATGAGCAGTTCTTC. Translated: CASSLGQGSGRVGNEQFF. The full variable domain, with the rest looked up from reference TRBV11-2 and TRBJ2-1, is EAGVAQSPRYKIIEKRQSVAFWCNPISGHATLYWYQQILGQGPKLLIQFQNNGVVDDSQLPKDRFSAERLKGVDSTLKIQPAKLEDSAVYLCASSLGQGSGRVGNEQFFGPGTRLTVL.

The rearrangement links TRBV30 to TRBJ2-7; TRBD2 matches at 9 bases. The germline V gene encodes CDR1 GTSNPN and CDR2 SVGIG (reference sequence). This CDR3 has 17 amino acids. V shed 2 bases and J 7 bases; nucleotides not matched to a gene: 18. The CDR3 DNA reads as TGTGCCTGGAGTATGGGGTTAGCGGGAGCCCTAGATTGGGAGCAGTACTTC. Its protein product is CAWSMGLAGALDWEQYF.

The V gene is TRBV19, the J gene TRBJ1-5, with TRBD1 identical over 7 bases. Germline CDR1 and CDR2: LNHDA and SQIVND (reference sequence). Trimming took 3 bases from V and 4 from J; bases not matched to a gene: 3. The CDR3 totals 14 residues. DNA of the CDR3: TGTGCCAGTAGTATCGACAGGGTTAATCAGCCCCAGCATTTT. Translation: CASSIDRVNQPQHF.

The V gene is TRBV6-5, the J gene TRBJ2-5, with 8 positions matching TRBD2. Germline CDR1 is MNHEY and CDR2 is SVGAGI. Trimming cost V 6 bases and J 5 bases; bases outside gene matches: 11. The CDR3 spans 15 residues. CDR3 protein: CASRRGSGSGETQYF. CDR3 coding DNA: TGTGCCAGCAGACGGGGGAGCGGGAGCGGCGAGACCCAGTACTTC.

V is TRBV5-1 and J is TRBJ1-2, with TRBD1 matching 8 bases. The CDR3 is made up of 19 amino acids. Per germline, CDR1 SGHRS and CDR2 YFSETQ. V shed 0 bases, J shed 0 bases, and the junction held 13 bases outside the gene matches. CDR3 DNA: TGCGCCAGCAGCTTGGCCTCGGGTACAGGGGGGAGTTCTAACTATGGCTACACCTTC. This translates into CASSLASGTGGSSNYGYTF.

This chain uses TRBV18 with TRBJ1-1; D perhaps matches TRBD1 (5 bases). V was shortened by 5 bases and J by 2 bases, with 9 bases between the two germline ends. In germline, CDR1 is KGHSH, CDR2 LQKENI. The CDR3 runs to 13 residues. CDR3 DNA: TGTGCCAGCTCAAAAGACAGCAACACTGAAGCTTTCTTT. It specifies CASSKDSNTEAFF.

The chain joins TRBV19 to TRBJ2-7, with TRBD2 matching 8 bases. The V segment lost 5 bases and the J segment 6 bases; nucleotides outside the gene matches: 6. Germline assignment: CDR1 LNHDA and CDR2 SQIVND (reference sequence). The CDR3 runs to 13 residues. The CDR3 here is CASSSGTSGEQYF. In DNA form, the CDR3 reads TGTGCCAGTAGTTCTGGGACTAGTGGCGAGCAGTACTTC.

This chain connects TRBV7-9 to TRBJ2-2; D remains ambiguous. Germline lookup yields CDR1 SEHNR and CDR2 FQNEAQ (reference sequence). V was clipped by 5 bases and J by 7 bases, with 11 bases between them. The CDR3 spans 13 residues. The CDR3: CASSPFLGGELFF. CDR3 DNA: TGTGCCAGCAGCCCCTTTCTCGGCGGGGAGCTGTTTTTT. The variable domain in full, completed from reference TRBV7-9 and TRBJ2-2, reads DTGVSQNPRHKITKRGQNVTFRCDPISEHNRLYWYRQTLGQGPEFLTYFQNEAQLEKSRLLSDRFSAERPKGSFSTLEIQRTEQGDSAMYLCASSPFLGGELFFGEGSRLTVL.

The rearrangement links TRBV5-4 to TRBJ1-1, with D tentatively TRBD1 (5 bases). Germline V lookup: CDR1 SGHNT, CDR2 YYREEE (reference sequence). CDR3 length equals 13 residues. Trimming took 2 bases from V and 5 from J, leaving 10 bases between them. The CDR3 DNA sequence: TGTGCCAGCAGCTTCGCAGGGCGGACTGAAGCTTTCTTT. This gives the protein CASSFAGRTEAFF.

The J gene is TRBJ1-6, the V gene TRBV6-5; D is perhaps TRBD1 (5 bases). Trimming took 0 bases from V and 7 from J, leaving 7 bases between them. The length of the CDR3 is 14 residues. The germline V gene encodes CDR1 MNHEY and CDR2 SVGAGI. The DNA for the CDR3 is TGTGCCAGCAGTTACTCAGGGGTCAATTCACCCCTCCACTTT. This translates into CASSYSGVNSPLHF.

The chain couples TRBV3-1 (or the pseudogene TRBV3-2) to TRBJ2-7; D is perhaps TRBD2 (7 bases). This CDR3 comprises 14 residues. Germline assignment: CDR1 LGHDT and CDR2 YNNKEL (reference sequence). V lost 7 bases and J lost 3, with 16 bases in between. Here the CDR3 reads CASTPRGGGYEQYF. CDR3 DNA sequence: TGTGCCAGCACCCCCCGCGGGGGCGGCTACGAGCAGTACTTC.

CDR3 bases: TGTGCCAGCAGCACCCGACTAGCGGGAGAGGAGACCCAGTACTTC. Protein: CASSTRLAGEETQYF. The chain uses TRBV7-9 and TRBJ2-5, with TRBD2 matching 12 bases. CDR3 length equals 15 residues. Trimming removed 5 bases from V and 5 bases from J; junction bases left unmatched: 6. Germline values: CDR1 SEHNR, CDR2 FQNEAQ (reference sequence).

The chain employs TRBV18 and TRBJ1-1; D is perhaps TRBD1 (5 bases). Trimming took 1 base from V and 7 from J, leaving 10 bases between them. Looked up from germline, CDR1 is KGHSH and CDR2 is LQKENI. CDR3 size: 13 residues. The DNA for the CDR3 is TGTGCCAGCTCACCACTGGCAGGGCTTGAAGCTTTCTTT. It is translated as CASSPLAGLEAFF. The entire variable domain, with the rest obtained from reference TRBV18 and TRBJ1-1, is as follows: NAGVMQNPRHLVRRRGQEARLRCSPMKGHSHVYWYRQLPEEGLKFMVYLQKENIIDESGMPKERFSAEFPKEGPSILRIQQVVRGDSAAYFCASSPLAGLEAFFGQGTRLTVV.

In DNA form, the CDR3 reads TGCGCCAGCAGCTTGGACTCTGGGGGGAGAAATTCACCCCTCCACTTT. Amino acid sequence: CASSLDSGGRNSPLHF. The rearrangement joins TRBV5-1 to TRBJ1-6, with D possibly matching TRBD1 (5 bases). Looked up from germline, CDR1 is SGHRS and CDR2 is YFSETQ. V lost 0 bases, J lost 7 bases, and 14 bases lay in between. There are 16 residues in the CDR3.

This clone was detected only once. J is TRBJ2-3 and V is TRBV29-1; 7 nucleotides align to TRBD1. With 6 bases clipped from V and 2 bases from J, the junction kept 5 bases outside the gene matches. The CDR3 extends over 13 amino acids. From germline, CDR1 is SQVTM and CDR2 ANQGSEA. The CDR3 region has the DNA TGCAGCGTATGGCAGGGGGACACAGATACGCAGTATTTT. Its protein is CSVWQGDTDTQYF.

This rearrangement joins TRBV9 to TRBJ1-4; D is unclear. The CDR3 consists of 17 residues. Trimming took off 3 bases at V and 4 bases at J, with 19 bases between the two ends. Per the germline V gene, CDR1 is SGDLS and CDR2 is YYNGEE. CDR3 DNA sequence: TGTGCCAGCAGCGGGGGAGGAGGGCTCGGTGTTAATGAAAAACTGTTTTTT. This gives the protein CASSGGGGLGVNEKLFF.

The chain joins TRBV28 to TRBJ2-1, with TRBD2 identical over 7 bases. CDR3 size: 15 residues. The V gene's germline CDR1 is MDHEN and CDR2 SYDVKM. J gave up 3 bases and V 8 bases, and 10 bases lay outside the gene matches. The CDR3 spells CASAPHGLDYNEQFF. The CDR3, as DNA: TGTGCCAGCGCCCCCCACGGACTAGACTACAATGAGCAGTTCTTC.

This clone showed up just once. Here the CDR3 reads CASSPGLAGTGELFF. The CDR3 DNA follows: TGTGCCAGCAGCCCGGGACTAGCGGGCACCGGGGAGCTGTTTTTT. The rearrangement joins TRBV27 to TRBJ2-2, with TRBD2 identical over 12 bases. Trimming took 6 bases from V and 4 from J; bases not matched to a gene: 3. The CDR3 has 15 residues. Looked up from germline, CDR1 is MNHEY and CDR2 is SMNVEV (reference sequence).

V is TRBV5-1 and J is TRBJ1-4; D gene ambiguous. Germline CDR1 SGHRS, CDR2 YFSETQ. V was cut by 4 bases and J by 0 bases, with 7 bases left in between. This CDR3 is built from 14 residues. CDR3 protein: CASSEGATNEKLFF. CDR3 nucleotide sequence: TGCGCCAGCAGCGAGGGTGCAACTAATGAAAAACTGTTTTTT.